This TCR beta chain was captured in a study of beta chain features in type 1 diabetes. Regarding the study as a whole: Sampled from patients, naive, central memory and Treg TCRB repertoires appeared more similar than those sampled from healthy donors. cDNA-based sequencing might over-represent cells highly expressing TCR. Researchers report that Type 1 diabetes patients had moderately but significantly shorter TCRB CDR3s across all four CD4+ subsets.

Germline V gene sequence: CDR1 SNHLY, CDR2 FYNNEI. CDR3 length: 16 amino acids. V gave up 8 bases and J gave up 0 bases; unmatched junction bases: 5. With respect to this clone: Its specificity is not known.

CD45RO/CCR7/CD25/CD127/CD95/CD27 separated CD4+ naive, central memory, regulatory and stem cell-like memory cells by sorting. cDNA synthesis used the whole RNA isolate, giving expressed TCRB sequences. Roughly 3.4 million reads per sample on average were obtained from naive, central memory and regulatory T cell samples. Assay used: immunoSEQ multiplex PCR; TCRdb lists only in-frame clones, some missing. The table lists about 160,000 clones, about 9% of them singletons. This TCR was sampled from a woman aged 18-30 years with type 1 diabetes. The material sequenced was central memory CD4+ T cells from blood. The chain links TRBV2 to TRBJ1-6, with TRBD1 identical over 9 bases. This chain's CDR3 is CASYGTGSSYNSPLHF. For the CDR3, the DNA is TGTGCCAGCTACGGGACAGGGAGCTCCTATAATTCACCCCTCCACTTT.